This T cell receptor beta chain derives from a study of cytomegalovirus exposure and HLA in healthy donors. About this clone: Its target is not known.

Findings and limits, study-wide: Presence/absence comparisons presumed near-even sequencing depth among donors. Later analysis associated a missense DCLRE1C variant with TCR beta V- and J-gene trimming. Sequences of the TCR beta chain were said to predict the HLA-A and HLA-B alleles of most subjects accurately.

The study ran its PCR with 60 Vbeta and 13 Jbeta primers. Only in-frame clones appear in the TCRdb table, and some are missing; sequencing was by immunoSEQ multiplex PCR. The sample contains some 150,000 clones, 80% of which appear only once. This CDR3 spans 15 amino acids. The V and J ends lost 8 bases and 5 bases respectively, with 22 bases between them. Germline values: CDR1 MRHNA, CDR2 SNTAGT. This chain links TRBV6-4 with TRBJ2-7, with TRBD2 as a possible D gene (6 bases). The sample consisted of PBMCs. This TCR derives from a man younger than 30 in good health and CMV-seropositive. CDR3 nucleotide sequence: TGTGCCAGCGGAATAGCGGCAAGACGAAGTAACGAGCAGTACTTC. Protein: CASGIAARRSNEQYF.